The clone carrying this T cell receptor (beta chain) has just a few counts. This specimen belongs to a study of cytomegalovirus exposure and HLA in healthy donors. Study information: Drawn from HLA-typed donors, tens of millions of unique TCRs were held in an early data release.

PCR primers comprised 60 Vbeta and 13 Jbeta primers. Assay: immunoSEQ multiplex PCR; the TCRdb copy retains only in-frame clones and omits some. Of about 140,000 clones detected, 77% appear once; the ten largest clones hold 4.5% to 6%. The CDR3 consists of 14 residues. In germline, CDR1 is SGHNT, CDR2 YYREEE (reference sequence). V gave up 4 bases and J gave up 4 bases, with 15 bases separating them. The TCR was taken from a woman between 50 and 59 years old in good health and CMV-seronegative. Material: PBMCs. The rearrangement joins TRBV5-4 to TRBJ2-7; tentatively, D is TRBD1 (6 bases). The CDR3 reads CASSPEAGEYEQYF. In DNA, the CDR3 is TGTGCCAGCAGCCCGGAGGCAGGGGAGTACGAGCAGTACTTC.